Listed below are T cell receptor beta chains from one sample, sequenced in a study of Ad26.COV2.S vaccination and SARS-CoV-2 variants. The assay was immunoSEQ multiplex PCR, and TCRdb's table has in-frame clones only and misses some. This sample has about 390,000 clones, with about nine tenths found just once. The material was peripheral blood, obtained in a trial of Ad26.COV2.S vaccine versus placebo. Source of these receptors: a person aged 18-65 years who received the Ad26.COV2.S COVID-19 vaccine or a placebo. The CDR3 runs from the conserved cysteine through the conserved F or W. Fields, in order: clone size, V gene, D gene, J gene, CDR3 DNA, CDR3 protein. D genes are given only for firm matches. Not all rows give a size; the values are once, few, many and, for expanded clones, a class.

>.|TRBV5-1|TRBD2|TRBJ2-3
TGCGCCAGGGGAGGCGGGGGGGCCACAGATACGCAGTATTTT
CARGGGGATDTQYF
>.|TRBV5-8|.|TRBJ1-2
TGTGCCAGCAGCTTGCGGGGGAACTATGGCTACACCTTC
CASSLRGNYGYTF
>.|TRBV2|.|TRBJ2-7
TGTGCCAGCAGTGAAGCCTTATACATCGACCGGGACACCCTTACCTACGAGCAGTACTTC
CASSEALYIDRDTLTYEQYF
>.|TRBV19|.|TRBJ1-1
TGTGCCAGTAGTACCACGGGGGACACTGAAGCTTTCTTT
CASSTTGDTEAFF
>.|TRBV5-4|TRBD2|TRBJ2-7
TGTGCCAGCAGCGCCGGGACTAGCGGTGGGAGTCCCTACGAGCAGTACTTC
CASSAGTSGGSPYEQYF
>.|TRBV6-5|TRBD1|TRBJ1-1
TGTGCCAGCATGATTGACAGGGGAGGGTCTGAAGCTTTCTTT
CASMIDRGGSEAFF
>few|TRBV6-7|.|TRBJ2-3
TGTGCCAGCAGTTACTCTTTACTATACACAGATACGCAGTATTTT
CASSYSLLYTDTQYF
>.|TRBV7-2|.|TRBJ1-1
TGTGCCAGCAGCGCGACAGGTCAGACTGAAGCTTTCTTT
CASSATGQTEAFF
>once|TRBV20-1|.|TRBJ1-1
TGCAGTGCCGACCTGAACACTGAAGCTTTCTTT
CSADLNTEAFF
>.|TRBV13|.|TRBJ2-7
TGTGCCAGCAGTAAAGGGACTCCCACCTCCTACGAGCAGTACTTC
CASSKGTPTSYEQYF
>.|TRBV5-1|.|TRBJ2-1
TGCGCCAGCGGGACGGAAGACCCCAATGAGCAGTTCTTC
CASGTEDPNEQFF
>.|TRBV6-5|.|TRBJ1-2
TGTGCCAGCACCGATTGGGGCAGGGAGGACTATGGCTACACCTTC
CASTDWGREDYGYTF
>.|TRBV19|.|TRBJ2-7
TGTGCCAGTAGGGGGTCCTACGAGCAGTACTTC
CASRGSYEQYF
>.|TRBV6-5|TRBD1|TRBJ1-1
TGTGCCAGCAGAGGACAGGGTTTCACTGAAGCTTTCTTT
CASRGQGFTEAFF
>once|TRBV6-6|.|TRBJ1-1
TGTGCCAGCAGTTACTCGACAGCCCCCGCTGAAGCTTTCTTT
CASSYSTAPAEAFF
>.|TRBV6-5|TRBD1|TRBJ2-1
TGTGCCAGCAGTTACGCCCAGGGGGCCTACAATGAGCAGTTCTTC
CASSYAQGAYNEQFF
>.|TRBV6-2/TRBV6-3|.|TRBJ2-7
TGTGCCAGCAGTTACGATACTCGTGACGGGTACGAGCAGTACTTC
CASSYDTRDGYEQYF
>.|TRBV2|.|TRBJ1-5
TGTGCCAGCAATTCTCAGGGAAATCAGCCCCAGCATTTT
CASNSQGNQPQHF
>.|TRBV24-1|.|TRBJ2-2
TGTGCCACCAGTGATCCGTACAGCCACACCGGGGAGCTGTTTTTT
CATSDPYSHTGELFF
>.|TRBV7-2|.|TRBJ1-3
TGTGCCAGCAGCTTACCCAGGGGCGCGGGAAACACCATATATTTT
CASSLPRGAGNTIYF
>.|TRBV11-3|TRBD1|TRBJ1-1
TGTGCCAGCAGCTCGGGACAGGGAGGGGCAACTGAAGCTTTCTTT
CASSSGQGGATEAFF
>.|TRBV4-2|TRBD1|TRBJ2-3
TGTGCCAGCAGCCAAAAACAGGGGGAGGCGGCAGATACGCAGTATTTT
CASSQKQGEAADTQYF
>few|TRBV7-9|.|TRBJ2-7
TGTGCCAGCAGCTCTACAGGGTCGGGAGAGCAGTACTTC
CASSSTGSGEQYF
>.|TRBV29-1|.|TRBJ1-2
TGCAGCGTTGGCGATGGCTATGGCTACACCTTC
CSVGDGYGYTF
>.|TRBV5-4|TRBD1|TRBJ2-6
TGTGCCAGCAGCCGACAGGGAGCTGGGGCCAACGTCCTGACTTTC
CASSRQGAGANVLTF
>.|TRBV21-1|.|TRBJ2-1
TGTGCCAGCAGAAACAGGGAAACTGAGCAGTTCTTC
CASRNRETEQFF
>.|TRBV14|.|TRBJ2-3
TGTGCCAGCAGCCAAGGACTTTCCACAGATACGCAGTATTTT
CASSQGLSTDTQYF
>.|TRBV6-1|.|TRBJ1-5
TGTGCCAGCAGTGAAGCGCCGGGCGGGGAAGATCAGCCCCAGCATTTT
CASSEAPGGEDQPQHF
>.|TRBV4-1|.|TRBJ1-3
TGCGCCAGCAGCTGGAGGCCGAGCTCTGGAAACACCATATATTTT
CASSWRPSSGNTIYF
>.|TRBV7-9|TRBD1|TRBJ1-1
TGTGCCAGCAGCTTAGCCGGCCGAAGGACAGGCTTCATGAACACTGAAGCTTTCTTT
CASSLAGRRTGFMNTEAFF
>once|TRBV21-1|.|TRBJ2-7
TGTGCCAGCAGGATATTTGGACAGCCAGCCTACGAGCAGTACTTC
CASRIFGQPAYEQYF
>.|TRBV4-2|TRBD1|TRBJ1-1
TGTGCCAGCAGCCCGACAGGGGGGGAGGTGAACACTGAAGCTTTCTTT
CASSPTGGEVNTEAFF
>.|TRBV5-6|TRBD1|TRBJ2-5
TGTGCCAGCAGCTTGACAGGGGTGCAAGAGACCCAGTACTTC
CASSLTGVQETQYF
>.|TRBV9|TRBD1|TRBJ2-2
TGTGCCAGCAGCTTAGATACAGGGGAAACCGGGGAGCTGTTTTTT
CASSLDTGETGELFF